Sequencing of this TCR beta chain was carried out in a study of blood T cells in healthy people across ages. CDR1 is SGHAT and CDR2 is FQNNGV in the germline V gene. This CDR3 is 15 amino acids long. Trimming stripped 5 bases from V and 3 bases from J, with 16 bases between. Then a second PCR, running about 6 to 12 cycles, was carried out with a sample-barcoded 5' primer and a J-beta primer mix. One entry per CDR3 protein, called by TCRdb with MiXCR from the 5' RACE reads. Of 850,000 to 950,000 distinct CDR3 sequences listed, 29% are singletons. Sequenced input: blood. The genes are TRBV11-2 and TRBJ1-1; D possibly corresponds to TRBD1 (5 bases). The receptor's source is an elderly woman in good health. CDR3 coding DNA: TGTGCCAGCAGCCTCCGGTCGGGGGAGGACACTGAAGCTTTCTTT. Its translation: CASSLRSGEDTEAFF.